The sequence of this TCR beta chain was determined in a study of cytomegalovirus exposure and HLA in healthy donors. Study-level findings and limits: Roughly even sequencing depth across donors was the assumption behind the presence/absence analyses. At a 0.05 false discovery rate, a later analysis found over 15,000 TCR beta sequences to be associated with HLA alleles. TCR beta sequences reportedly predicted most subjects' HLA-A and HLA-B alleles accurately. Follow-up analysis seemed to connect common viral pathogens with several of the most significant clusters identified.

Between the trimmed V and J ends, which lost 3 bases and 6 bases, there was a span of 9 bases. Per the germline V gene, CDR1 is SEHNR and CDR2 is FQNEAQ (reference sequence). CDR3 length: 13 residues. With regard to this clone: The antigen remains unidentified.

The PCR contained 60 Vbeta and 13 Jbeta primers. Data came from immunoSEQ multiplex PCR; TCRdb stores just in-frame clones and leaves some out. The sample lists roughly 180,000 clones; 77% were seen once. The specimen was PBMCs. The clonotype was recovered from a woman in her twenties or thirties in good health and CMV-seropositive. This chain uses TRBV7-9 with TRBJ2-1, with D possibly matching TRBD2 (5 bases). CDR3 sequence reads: CASSLGGFNEQFF. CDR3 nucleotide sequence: TGTGCCAGCAGCTTGGGCGGGTTCAATGAGCAGTTCTTC.